These T cell receptor beta chains were read from a single sample in a study of blood T cell repertoires in COVID-19. Assay: immunoSEQ multiplex PCR; the TCRdb copy retains only in-frame clones and omits some. This table has 200,000 to 250,000 clones, approximately 88% appearing once. The sequencing input was PBMCs or T cells enriched from blood (not recorded which). Receptor source: a woman in her twenties or thirties who had been exposed to COVID-19. CDR3s include the opening cysteine and the closing phenylalanine or tryptophan. D genes are given only for firm matches. Some rows have no size entry. The others give once, few or many, or a class for an expanded clone.

D gene	V gene	clone size	J gene	CDR3 DNA	CDR3 protein
NA	TRBV2	NA	TRBJ2-2	TGTGCCAGCAGCGCCGAGGGTACCGGGGAGCTGTTTTTT	CASSAEGTGELFF
TRBD1	TRBV6-5	NA	TRBJ2-2	TGTGCCAGCAGACCGACAGGGAGAACCGGGGAGCTGTTTTTT	CASRPTGRTGELFF
NA	TRBV5-8	NA	TRBJ1-3	TGTGCCAGCAGCTTGGGACAGTCTGGAAACACCATATATTTT	CASSLGQSGNTIYF
TRBD2	TRBV9	once	TRBJ2-7	TGTGCCAGCAGCGGAGGACTAGCGGCCCCCTACGAGCAGTACTTC	CASSGGLAAPYEQYF
NA	TRBV27	NA	TRBJ2-1	TGTGCCAGCAGTCCCGGGATCTACAATGAGCAGTTCTTC	CASSPGIYNEQFF
NA	TRBV6-5	NA	TRBJ2-1	TGTGCCAGCAGTTCTGCCTCGATCAGGGTACAGTTCTTC	CASSSASIRVQFF
NA	TRBV9	NA	TRBJ2-3	TGTGCCAGCAGCGTAAGGAGGGCCAGCACAGATACGCAGTATTTT	CASSVRRASTDTQYF
TRBD2	TRBV7-9	NA	TRBJ2-2	TGTGCCAGCACCCTGGAGATAGCGGGAGTGGGCGGGGAGCTGTTTTTT	CASTLEIAGVGGELFF
NA	TRBV25-1	NA	TRBJ2-4	TGTGCCAGCAGTGAGACAGCCCCAAAGGACATTCAGTACTTC	CASSETAPKDIQYF
NA	TRBV29-1	NA	TRBJ2-3	TGCAGCGTTGAAGTAGGGGGTTCTAGCACAGATACGCAGTATTTT	CSVEVGGSSTDTQYF